This T cell receptor beta chain is from a study of Ad26.COV2.S vaccination and SARS-CoV-2 variants. The overall study: Into the muscle, Ad26.COV2.S was dosed once or twice, 56 days apart.

Broader study findings: Spike-specific responses of CD8+ and CD4+ T cells were reported to display substantial breadth after vaccination.

With regard to this clone: Antigen: not known.

This table comes from immunoSEQ multiplex PCR, and its TCRdb copy is limited to in-frame clones, with some not included. The data contain 440,000 or so clones, approximately 90% of them seen just once; the ten biggest clones take up approximately 1.7%. Regarding treatment: around 19 received Ad26.COV2.S at low or high dose, single or two shots; several received placebo; per-sample allocation not given. Material that was analyzed had been drawn on day 63 after the first vaccine or placebo injection. The sequencing used peripheral blood, collected in a trial of Ad26.COV2.S vaccine versus placebo. The TCR was taken from a person between 18 and 59 years old who received the Ad26.COV2.S COVID-19 vaccine or a placebo.

CDR3 nucleotides: TGTGCCAGCAGTTACTCGCCCAGGGGTAATTCACCCCTCCACTTT. It yields the protein CASSYSPRGNSPLHF. The V call is TRBV6-5, the J call TRBJ1-6; tentative D call: TRBD1 (6 bases). V was pared by 0 bases and J by 6 bases, with 9 bases between. Germline V CDR1 and CDR2: MNHEY, SVGAGI. The CDR3 sequence is 15 residues long.